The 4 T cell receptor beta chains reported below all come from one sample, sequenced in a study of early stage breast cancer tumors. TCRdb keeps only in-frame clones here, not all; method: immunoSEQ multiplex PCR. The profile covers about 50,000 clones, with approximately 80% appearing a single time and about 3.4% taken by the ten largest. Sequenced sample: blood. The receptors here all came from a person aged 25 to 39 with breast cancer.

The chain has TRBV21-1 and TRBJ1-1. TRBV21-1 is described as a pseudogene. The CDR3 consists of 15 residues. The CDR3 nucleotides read TGTGCCAGCAGCAAAGTGGAGGGTCTGAACACTGAAGCTTTCTTT. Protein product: CASSKVEGLNTEAFF.

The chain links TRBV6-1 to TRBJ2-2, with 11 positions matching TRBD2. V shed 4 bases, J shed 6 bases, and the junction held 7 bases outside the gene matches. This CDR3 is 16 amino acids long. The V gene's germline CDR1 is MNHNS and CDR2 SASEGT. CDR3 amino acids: CASSGVGSGRAGELFF. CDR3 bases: TGTGCCAGCAGTGGAGTGGGTAGCGGGAGGGCCGGGGAGCTGTTTTTT.

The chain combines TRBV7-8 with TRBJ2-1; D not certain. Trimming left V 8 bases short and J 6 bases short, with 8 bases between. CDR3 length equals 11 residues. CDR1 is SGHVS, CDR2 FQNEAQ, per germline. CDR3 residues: CASHTGNEQFF. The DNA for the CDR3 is TGTGCCAGCCACACGGGCAATGAGCAGTTCTTC.

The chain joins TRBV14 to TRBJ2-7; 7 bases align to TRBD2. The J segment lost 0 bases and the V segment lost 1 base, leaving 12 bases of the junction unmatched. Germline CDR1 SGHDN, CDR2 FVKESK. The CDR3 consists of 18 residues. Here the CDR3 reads CASSQVSPGDYLSYEQYF. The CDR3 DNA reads TGTGCCAGCAGCCAAGTAAGTCCCGGGGACTACCTCTCCTACGAGCAGTACTTC.